Presented here are 25 T cell receptor beta chains from one specimen sequenced in a study of blood T cell repertoires in COVID-19. Only in-frame clones appear in the TCRdb table, and some are missing; sequencing was by immunoSEQ multiplex PCR. The sample includes approximately 150,000 clones, approximately 88% of them seen just once. The sample was peripheral blood. The receptors were sampled from a woman in her sixties who had recovered from COVID-19.

The chain has TRBV9 and TRBJ1-6; D is uncertain. With 0 bases removed from V and 8 bases from J, the gap between germline ends came to 12 bases. The CDR3 covers 15 residues. The germline gives CDR1 SGDLS, CDR2 YYNGEE. Written as DNA, the CDR3 is TGTGCCAGCAGCGTAGATATAAATTTCGATTCACCCCTCCACTTT. It is translated as CASSVDINFDSPLHF. The variable domain in full, completed from reference TRBV9 and TRBJ1-6, reads DSGVTQTPKHLITATGQRVTLRCSPRSGDLSVYWYQQSLDQGLQFLIQYYNGEERAKGNILERFSAQQFPDLHSELNLSSLELGDSALYFCASSVDINFDSPLHFGNGTRLTVT.

This clone appeared a single time. The chain recombines TRBV5-5 with TRBJ2-7, with TRBD1 matching over 9 bases. The germline V gene has CDR1 SGHKS and CDR2 YYEKEE (reference sequence). V lost 4 bases and J lost 3; bases outside the gene matches: 8. The length of the CDR3 is 15 residues. CDR3 in DNA: TGTGCCAGCAGCCCAAGTCCGGGACAGGGCTACGAGCAGTACTTC. It specifies CASSPSPGQGYEQYF.

The genes are TRBV28 and TRBJ1-4; no clear D gene. Germline CDR1 and CDR2: MDHEN and SYDVKM. The CDR3 sequence is 11 residues long. Between the trimmed V and J ends, which lost 10 bases and 10 bases, there was a span of 13 bases. The CDR3 sequence: CATGTLRKLFF. The CDR3 DNA follows: TGTGCCACCGGTACCCTGAGAAAACTGTTTTTT.

This chain links TRBV30 with TRBJ2-1, with D unclear. The germline V gene encodes CDR1 GTSNPN and CDR2 SVGIG (reference sequence). Trimming removed 4 bases at V and 4 bases at J, with 11 bases between. The CDR3 extends over 13 amino acids. CDR3 in DNA: TGTGCCTGGAATCTAGAAAGATACAATGAGCAGTTCTTC. Protein: CAWNLERYNEQFF.

This chain uses TRBV6-6 with TRBJ2-2; tentatively, D is TRBD1 (6 bases). Between the trimmed V and J ends, which lost 5 bases and 4 bases, there was a span of 14 bases. The CDR3 spans 15 residues. CDR1 is MNHNY, CDR2 SVGAGI, per germline (reference sequence). The chain's CDR3 is CASSRNQGSTGELFF. The CDR3 DNA reads TGTGCCAGCAGTCGAAACCAGGGGAGCACCGGGGAGCTGTTTTTT.

The chain employs TRBV28 and TRBJ1-1; 8 bases fit TRBD1. The J segment lost 3 bases and the V segment lost 4 bases, leaving 10 bases of the junction unmatched. Germline values: CDR1 MDHEN, CDR2 SYDVKM. The CDR3 contains 16 residues. The CDR3 DNA is TGTGCCAGCAGTTCCGAGACAGGGGCGAGCTACACTGAAGCTTTCTTT. Translating it yields CASSSETGASYTEAFF.

Comments on this clone: This same CDR3 is encoded by further DNA sequences in the sample. V and J are TRBV5-1 and TRBJ1-4; no firm D call. CDR3 length: 14 amino acids. The germline V and J ends were trimmed by 0 bases and 5 bases, with 8 bases remaining between them. CDR1 is SGHRS and CDR2 is YFSETQ in the germline V gene. In DNA, the CDR3 is TGCGCCAGCAGCTTGGATACGGGGAATGAAAAACTGTTTTTT. Translated, it gives CASSLDTGNEKLFF.

J is TRBJ2-1 and V is TRBV28; 9 bases align to TRBD1. The CDR3 totals 14 residues. The V gene's germline CDR1 is MDHEN and CDR2 SYDVKM. V was pared by 4 bases and J by 8 bases, with 6 bases of the junction left unmatched. As DNA, the CDR3 is TGTGCCAGCAGTTCGGGACAGGGTTGGTATGAGCAGTTCTTC. Its protein is CASSSGQGWYEQFF.

This chain links TRBV6-2 or TRBV6-3 with TRBJ2-7, with a possible D match to TRBD2 (6 bases). The CDR3 sequence is 14 residues long. V was cut by 5 bases and J by 1 base, with 12 bases left in between. Germline V gene data show CDR1 as MNHEY and CDR2 as SVGEGT. This chain's CDR3 is CASSRGLRSYEQYF. The DNA of the CDR3 is TGTGCCAGCAGTAGGGGACTGAGGTCCTACGAGCAGTACTTC.

The chain is built from TRBV18 and TRBJ2-1; no definite D call. Germline assignment: CDR1 KGHSH and CDR2 LQKENI. V was cut by 1 base and J by 4 bases, with 11 bases left in between. The CDR3 extends over 15 amino acids. The CDR3 nucleotides are TGTGCCAGCTCACCACGTTCCCGCGGTTACAATGAGCAGTTCTTC. Its protein is CASSPRSRGYNEQFF.

This clone was picked up a small number of times. The chain couples TRBV2 to TRBJ1-1, with a weak D call TRBD1 (5 bases). Germline CDR1 and CDR2: SNHLY and FYNNEI. CDR3 length equals 13 residues. The V and J ends lost 7 bases and 4 bases respectively, with 13 bases between them. The CDR3 reads CASNSQGSTEAFF. CDR3 bases: TGTGCCAGCAACTCTCAGGGATCCACTGAAGCTTTCTTT. Full variable domain (outside the CDR3, taken from reference TRBV2 and TRBJ1-1): EPEVTQTPSHQVTQMGQEVILRCVPISNHLYFYWYRQILGQKVEFLVSFYNNEISEKSEIFDDQFSVERPDGSNFTLKIRSTKLEDSAMYFCASNSQGSTEAFFGQGTRLTVV.

This chain joins TRBV6-1 and TRBJ2-5; a weak D match, TRBD2 (5 bases). The CDR3 is made up of 15 amino acids. CDR1 and CDR2 from the germline V gene are MNHNS and SASEGT. The ends were cut back, 1 base at V and 6 bases at J, with 15 bases in the middle. CDR3 coding DNA: TGTGCCAGCAGTGAAGGAGGGATTCCCTACAAGACCCAGTACTTC. Its translation: CASSEGGIPYKTQYF.

This chain uses TRBV28 with TRBJ2-2, with D tentatively TRBD2 (7 bases). Germline CDR1 is MDHEN and CDR2 is SYDVKM. The CDR3 is 15 amino acids. V was pared by 7 bases and J by 3 bases, with 15 bases between. Written as DNA, the CDR3 is TGTGCCAGCACCTTCCGGGGGGCGCACACCGGGGAGCTGTTTTTT. Its translation: CASTFRGAHTGELFF. Drawing the rest from reference TRBV28 and TRBJ2-2, the complete variable domain is DVKVTQSSRYLVKRTGEKVFLECVQDMDHENMFWYRQDPGLGLRLIYFSYDVKMKEKGDIPEGYSVSREKKERFSLILESASTNQTSMYLCASTFRGAHTGELFFGEGSRLTVL.

V gene TRBV20-1 combines with J gene TRBJ2-7, with TRBD2 matching over 9 bases. There are 14 residues in the CDR3. Germline CDR1 DFQATT, CDR2 SNEGSKA (reference sequence). After removal of 3 bases from V and 5 bases from J, the junction contained 8 bases not matched to a gene. The CDR3: CSASGSGGSHEQYF. CDR3 coding DNA: TGCAGTGCTAGTGGTAGCGGGGGTTCCCACGAGCAGTACTTC.

This clone showed up just a few times. The V call is TRBV2, the J call TRBJ2-3, with TRBD2 matching 10 bases. The germline gives CDR1 SNHLY, CDR2 FYNNEI. The V gene end was trimmed by 4 bases and the J gene end by 0 bases; junction bases not matched to a gene: 10. The CDR3 contains 18 residues. The CDR3 spells CASSGLSSGGLSTDTQYF. CDR3 DNA: TGTGCCAGCAGTGGGCTGTCTAGCGGGGGCCTAAGCACAGATACGCAGTATTTT.

The gene calls are TRBV4-1 and TRBJ1-4, with D unclear. The CDR3 length is 15 residues. Trimming pared 4 bases from V and 5 bases from J, leaving 14 bases between. CDR1 and CDR2 from the germline V gene are MGHRA and YSYEKL. The CDR3 sequence is CASSPLGGVNEKLFF. DNA of the CDR3: TGCGCCAGCAGCCCCTTAGGAGGAGTGAATGAAAAACTGTTTTTT.

As concerns this clone: The junction departs from the called germline gene at one end, perhaps through a read error. The chain links TRBV2 to TRBJ1-2; TRBD1 agrees at 7 bases. Germline lookup yields CDR1 SNHLY and CDR2 FYNNEI. The CDR3 extends over 14 amino acids. The CDR3 protein is CAGRGAETNYGYTF. CDR3 bases: TGTGCCGGCAGGGGGGCAGAAACTAACTATGGCTACACCTTC.

J is TRBJ2-3 and V is TRBV3-1 (or the pseudogene TRBV3-2); 11 positions match TRBD1. With V trimmed by 2 bases and J by 15 bases, 7 bases remained unmatched. The CDR3 spans 13 residues. The germline V gene encodes CDR1 LGHDT and CDR2 YNNKEL (reference sequence). CDR3 in amino acids: CASSQTSGTGGYF. Written as DNA, the CDR3 is TGTGCCAGCAGCCAAACTTCCGGGACAGGGGGTTATTTT.

The chain has TRBV5-1 and TRBJ2-3; 11 bases align to TRBD2. The germline V gene has CDR1 SGHRS and CDR2 YFSETQ. CDR3 length equals 15 residues. Trimming took 5 bases from V and 4 from J; bases not matched to a gene: 6. The CDR3 reads CASRTSGGDADTQYF. The CDR3 DNA reads as TGCGCCAGCAGAACTAGCGGGGGTGACGCAGATACGCAGTATTTT.

The chain links TRBV7-8 to TRBJ2-7; a weak D match, TRBD1 (5 bases). V shed 5 bases and J shed 2 bases, with 13 bases lying between them. The CDR3 extends over 14 amino acids. Germline CDR1 is SGHVS and CDR2 is FQNEAQ. In nucleotides, the CDR3 is TGTGCCAGCAGCCTAGAGACAGCAACCTACGAGCAGTACTTC. This codes for CASSLETATYEQYF.

This chain joins TRBV3-1 (or the pseudogene TRBV3-2) and TRBJ2-1, with 8 bases aligning to TRBD2. CDR1 LGHDT and CDR2 YNNKEL come from the germline V gene (reference sequence). The CDR3 loop spans 12 amino acids. Germline trimming cut 3 bases from V and 9 bases from J; bases unmatched to any gene: 1. The CDR3 nucleotides are TGTGCCAGCAGCCATGCGGGGGGTGAGCAGTTCTTC. Its translation: CASSHAGGEQFF.

The genes are TRBV28 and TRBJ2-5, with TRBD2 matching 11 bases. The CDR3 spans 16 residues. With V trimmed by 5 bases and J by 1 base, 6 bases remained unmatched. Germline V gene data show CDR1 as MDHEN and CDR2 as SYDVKM. The DNA for the CDR3 is TGTGCCAGCAGTGTAATCGGGACTAGCGGCCAAGAGACCCAGTACTTC. This sequence encodes CASSVIGTSGQETQYF.

There are a few counts of this clone. This chain joins TRBV7-3 and TRBJ2-2, with 8 bases matching TRBD1. The CDR3 spans 16 residues. The V gene end was trimmed by 1 base and the J gene end by 7 bases; junction bases not matched to a gene: 8. Germline V gene lookup returns CDR1 SGHTA and CDR2 FQGTGA. In DNA form, the CDR3 reads TGTGCCAGCAGCTTAAATCCCCAGGGGGCGGGCGGGGAGCTGTTTTTT. This codes for CASSLNPQGAGGELFF.

V is TRBV12-3 or TRBV12-4 and J is TRBJ1-1; 10 bases line up with TRBD1. The V segment lost 5 bases and the J segment 10 bases; nucleotides outside the gene matches: 1. The CDR3 extends over 11 amino acids. The CDR3 reads CASSRTGGAFF. In DNA, the CDR3 is TGTGCCAGCAGTCGGACAGGGGGAGCTTTCTTT.

This CDR3 is CASSALNSRGLDGYTF. Written as DNA, the CDR3 is TGTGCCAGCAGCGCACTTAATTCCAGGGGGCTGGATGGCTACACCTTC. The chain is built from TRBV9 and TRBJ1-2, with 8 bases lining up with TRBD1. CDR1 and CDR2 from the germline V gene are SGDLS and YYNGEE. This CDR3 spans 16 amino acids. V dropped 3 bases and J dropped 6; count of bases not matched to a gene: 13.